These 31 T cell receptor beta chains came from one sample sequenced in a study of breast tumors, draining lymph nodes, adjacent tissues. The lymph nodes were axillary draining lymph nodes from breast cancer patients. TCRdb fed the multiplex PCR reads into MiXCR, producing one record per CDR3 protein. This sample yields some 140,000 distinct CDR3 sequences, of which approximately 20% are seen a single time; 2.5% to 3% belongs to the top ten. Sequenced material: axillary lymph node tissue. These receptors originate from a female donor with breast cancer. Some clones in this sample may be carry-over from other donors' samples.

There are many counts of this clonotype. The rearrangement uses TRBV6-5 and TRBJ2-7; 8 bases match TRBD1. In germline, CDR1 is MNHEY, CDR2 SVGAGI. Trimming at V came to 7 bases and at J to 2 bases, leaving 7 bases not matched to a gene. The CDR3 has 14 amino acids. The CDR3 sequence is CASTYGQGPYEQYF. In DNA, the CDR3 is TGTGCCAGCACCTATGGACAGGGACCCTACGAGCAGTACTTC.

This clonotype was detected many times. The rearrangement links TRBV11-2 to TRBJ2-2, with TRBD1 matching 8 bases. This CDR3 spans 15 amino acids. The V gene's germline CDR1 is SGHAT and CDR2 FQNNGV. After removal of 8 bases from V and 1 base from J, the junction contained 6 bases not matched to a gene. The CDR3 DNA is TGTGCCAGCGACCCCGGGACAGGGAACACCGGGGAGCTGTTTTTT. Protein product: CASDPGTGNTGELFF. The full variable domain, rest sourced from reference TRBV11-2 and TRBJ2-2, is EAGVAQSPRYKIIEKRQSVAFWCNPISGHATLYWYQQILGQGPKLLIQFQNNGVVDDSQLPKDRFSAERLKGVDSTLKIQPAKLEDSAVYLCASDPGTGNTGELFFGEGSRLTVL.

There are many counts of this clonotype. The chain combines TRBV11-2 with TRBJ2-7, with D tentatively TRBD1 (5 bases). The germline V gene has CDR1 SGHAT and CDR2 FQNNGV. V lost 1 base to trimming and J lost 4 bases, with 11 bases between them. This CDR3 contains 14 residues. CDR3 protein: CASSLGPRGYEQYF. CDR3 nucleotide sequence: TGTGCCAGCAGCTTAGGACCAAGGGGATACGAGCAGTACTTC.

In this sample, this clonotype turned up many times. V usage is TRBV11-3 and J usage is TRBJ2-2; no reliable D call. Trimming shortened V by 1 base and J by 4 bases, and 10 bases separated the two germline ends. Per the germline V gene, CDR1 is SGHNT and CDR2 is YENEEA. The CDR3 totals 15 residues. CDR3 coding DNA: TGTGCCAGCAGCTTAGGCCTAGTACTCACCGGGGAGCTGTTTTTT. Amino acids: CASSLGLVLTGELFF.

This clonotype showed up many times. The chain joins TRBV18 to TRBJ2-1; D uncertain. The germline V gene has CDR1 KGHSH and CDR2 LQKENI. This CDR3 spans 12 amino acids. V was shortened by 3 bases and J by 7 bases, with 7 bases between the two germline ends. The CDR3 loop is CASSPWQNEQFF. The CDR3 nucleotides are TGTGCCAGCTCACCGTGGCAAAATGAGCAGTTCTTC.

This clonotype showed up many times. The chain uses TRBV7-9 and TRBJ2-5; 7 nucleotides align to TRBD1. The CDR3 totals 14 residues. V gave up 3 bases and J gave up 2 bases; unmatched junction bases: 3. Germline V CDR1 and CDR2: SEHNR, FQNEAQ (reference sequence). For the CDR3, the DNA is TGTGCCAGCAGCTTTCGGACAGGACAAGAGACCCAGTACTTC. Translating gives CASSFRTGQETQYF.

There are a few counts of this clonotype. The chain has TRBV4-1 and TRBJ2-7, with 8 bases identical to TRBD1. CDR1 is MGHRA and CDR2 is YSYEKL in the germline V gene. V lost 4 bases, J lost 4 bases, and 12 bases stayed unmatched. The CDR3 covers 16 residues. The CDR3 nucleotides are TGCGCCAGCAGCCTGGGACCCGGCAGGGGGCCTTACGAGCAGTACTTC. It codes for CASSLGPGRGPYEQYF.

Note on this clonotype: This may come from a read error, since a much larger clone is one base off. The genes are TRBV6-1 and TRBJ2-3; TRBD2 matches at 13 bases. Germline CDR1 is MNHNS and CDR2 is SASEGT. There are 15 residues in the CDR3. J lost 4 bases, V lost 7 bases, and 5 bases had no gene match. CDR3 DNA sequence: TGTGCCAGCACATCACTAGCGGGAGGGGCAGATACGCAGTATTTT. Translating gives CASTSLAGGADTQYF.

On this clonotype: One base away lies a much larger clone, so this may be a sequencing read error. Because the CDR3 is missing its conserved closing phenylalanine or tryptophan, this is likely a read error. The rearrangement uses TRBV2 and TRBJ2-5, with TRBD1 matching over 9 bases. The germline gives CDR1 SNHLY, CDR2 FYNNEI. The CDR3 loop spans 14 amino acids. With V trimmed by 4 bases and J by 1 base, 1 base remained unmatched. CDR3 residues: CASSGTGAQETQYL. CDR3 sequence (DNA): TGTGCCAGCAGTGGGACAGGGGCCCAAGAGACCCAGTACCTC.

This clonotype was observed many times. V gene TRBV7-9 combines with J gene TRBJ2-2, with D tentatively TRBD1 (6 bases). V lost 5 bases and J lost 3, with 16 bases in between. Germline-derived CDR1 and CDR2 are SEHNR and FQNEAQ (reference sequence). The CDR3 loop spans 16 amino acids. The CDR3 DNA reads TGTGCCAGCAGCCCAACAGGGACGAGTGACACCGGGGAGCTGTTTTTT. It yields the protein CASSPTGTSDTGELFF.

Note on this clonotype: This could be a read error, since a much larger clone is one nucleotide away. The J gene is TRBJ2-5, the V gene TRBV12-3 or TRBV12-4, with D possibly being TRBD2 (6 bases). This CDR3 has 14 residues. V was trimmed by 6 bases and J by 4 bases, leaving 15 bases between them. The CDR3 is CASRIARGGETQYF. CDR3 nucleotide sequence: TGTGCCAGCAGAATCGCGCGGGGAGGAGAGACCCAGTACTTC.

V is TRBV28 and J is TRBJ2-7; TRBD1 matches 8 bases. Germline-derived CDR1 and CDR2 are MDHEN and SYDVKM. Unmatched junction bases numbered 10, after V lost 6 bases and J lost 3 bases. The CDR3 sequence is 15 residues long. CDR3 protein: CASRRGQGSVYEQYF. The DNA of the CDR3 is TGTGCCAGCAGGCGTGGACAGGGAAGTGTCTACGAGCAGTACTTC.

The CDR3 is CASANGLNYGYTF. For the CDR3, the DNA is TGTGCCAGCGCTAACGGCCTTAACTATGGCTACACCTTC. V gene TRBV3-1 combines with J gene TRBJ1-2; D is undetermined. The CDR3 is 13 residues long. V lost 8 bases, J lost 1 base, and 11 bases lay in between. CDR1 is LGHDT, CDR2 YNNKEL, per germline (reference sequence).

With regard to this clonotype: A much bigger clone sits one base away, suggesting this may be a read error. The J gene is TRBJ1-3, the V gene TRBV11-3; D gene ambiguous. CDR3 length: 17 residues. CDR1 and CDR2 from the germline V gene are SGHNT and YENEEA. The CDR3 here is CASSLESAGLAGITIYF. The CDR3 DNA is TGTGCCAGCAGCTTAGAATCCGCGGGCTTGGCTGGAATCACCATATATTTT.

This clonotype has at least ten counts. CDR3 amino acids: CASSTDETYF. CDR3 DNA sequence: TGTGCCAGCAGTACGGACGAGACGTACTTC. The V call is TRBV28, the J call TRBJ2-7, with no clear D. The germline gives CDR1 MDHEN, CDR2 SYDVKM. The CDR3 sequence is 10 residues long. V dropped 5 bases and J dropped 12 bases, with 11 bases sitting between them.

This clonotype was observed at least ten times. The rearrangement links TRBV6-5 to TRBJ2-7; D remains unclear. Trimming pared 5 bases from V and 4 bases from J, leaving 6 bases between. The CDR3 is made up of 11 amino acids. Germline loops: CDR1 MNHEY, CDR2 SVGAGI. CDR3 bases: TGTGCCAGCAGTATCTATTACGAGCAGTACTTC. This translates into CASSIYYEQYF.

This clonotype has a handful of counts. The rearrangement uses TRBV28 and TRBJ2-7; TRBD2 agrees at 8 bases. CDR1 and CDR2 (germline): MDHEN, SYDVKM. The CDR3 consists of 12 residues. Trimming at V came to 8 bases and at J to 3 bases, leaving 3 bases not matched to a gene. The CDR3, as DNA: TGTGCCAGCGGCACTAGCGGCTACGAGCAGTACTTC. Translating it yields CASGTSGYEQYF.

A note on this clonotype: A much bigger clone sits one base away, suggesting this may be a read error. J is TRBJ2-7 and V is TRBV12-5, with TRBD1 identical over 8 bases. This CDR3 has 15 residues. J lost 6 bases, V lost 1 base, and 8 bases had no gene match. Germline CDR1 is LGHNT and CDR2 is FRNRAP. The CDR3 sequence is CASGLATGVNCEQYF. The CDR3 DNA reads TGTGCTAGTGGTTTGGCGACAGGGGTCAACTGCGAGCAGTACTTC.

At least ten counts were recorded for this clonotype. V usage is TRBV6-5 and J usage is TRBJ2-2, with TRBD2 identical over 9 bases. The CDR3 runs 16 residues. Germline assignment: CDR1 MNHEY and CDR2 SVGAGI. V dropped 3 bases and J dropped 5; count of bases not matched to a gene: 7. The CDR3 DNA follows: TGTGCCAGCAGTTATGGTCATAGCGGGAGTACCGGGGAGCTGTTTTTT. It yields the protein CASSYGHSGSTGELFF.

As regards this clonotype: This may stem from a read error, because a much larger clone lies one nucleotide away. The rearrangement links TRBV5-1 to TRBJ2-1; maybe TRBD2 (7 bases). The length of the CDR3 is 15 residues. Germline loops: CDR1 SGHRS, CDR2 YFSETQ. The chain's CDR3 is CAGSMQGGGGGEQFF. The CDR3 DNA is TGCGCCGGCAGCATGCAAGGAGGGGGGGGCGGTGAGCAGTTCTTC.

Comments on this clonotype: Being one base from a much bigger clone, this may be a read error. The chain employs TRBV19 and TRBJ1-6; a possible D gene is TRBD1 (5 bases). Germline lookup yields CDR1 LNHDA and CDR2 SQIVND (reference sequence). The CDR3 sequence is 15 residues long. The CDR3 DNA reads TGTGCCAGTAGTATGGGGGACTCCTATAATTTACCCCTCCACTTT. This translates into CASSMGDSYNLPLHF.

This clonotype has a handful of counts. The chain combines TRBV3-1 with TRBJ2-7, with 10 bases aligning to TRBD1. CDR3 length equals 15 residues. Germline loops: CDR1 LGHDT, CDR2 YNNKEL (reference sequence). V lost 2 bases, J lost 3 bases, and 4 bases stayed unmatched. The CDR3 DNA follows: TGTGCCAGCAGCCAACGGACAGGGGGAAGCTACGAGCAGTACTTC. Protein sequence: CASSQRTGGSYEQYF.

This clonotype showed up just a few times. This may stem from a read error, because a much larger clone lies one nucleotide away. This chain connects TRBV7-2 to TRBJ2-7; D uncertain. CDR1 and CDR2 from the germline V gene are SGHTA and FQGNSA. This CDR3 comprises 12 residues. CDR3 sequence (DNA): TGTGCCTGCAGCTTAGCCCGAAACGAGCAGTACTTC. This codes for CACSLARNEQYF. The full variable domain, completed using reference TRBV7-2 and TRBJ2-7, is GAGVSQSPSNKVTEKGKDVELRCDPISGHTALYWYRQSLGQGLEFLIYFQGNSAPDKSGLPSDRFSAERTGGSVSTLTIQRTQQEDSAVYLCACSLARNEQYFGPGTRLTVT.

On this clonotype: A much larger clone lies a single base off, so this may be a read error. As DNA, the CDR3 is TGTGCCAGTAGTATATGGCGGTCAGGGGGGCAGTGTTATGGCTACACCTTC. Protein: CASSIWRSGGQCYGYTF. The chain uses TRBV19 and TRBJ1-2; the match to TRBD1 covers 7 bases. The CDR3 contains 17 residues. Per germline, CDR1 LNHDA and CDR2 SQIVND (reference sequence). With V trimmed by 2 bases and J by 5 bases, 14 bases remained unmatched.

The chain employs TRBV9 and TRBJ2-4; a weak D match, TRBD2 (6 bases). Trimming left V 0 bases short and J 2 bases short, with 12 bases between. The germline CDR1 and CDR2 sequences are SGDLS and YYNGEE. The CDR3 loop spans 16 amino acids. The CDR3 protein is CASSVDPGSSKNIQYF. DNA of the CDR3: TGTGCCAGCAGCGTAGACCCCGGGAGTTCCAAAAACATTCAGTACTTC.

This clonotype came up many times. The chain carries TRBV6-5 and TRBJ1-4, with TRBD1 as a possible D gene (5 bases). With 4 bases removed from V and 7 bases from J, the gap between germline ends came to 13 bases. CDR3 length equals 14 residues. In germline, CDR1 is MNHEY, CDR2 SVGAGI. CDR3 DNA: TGTGCCAGCAGTTCCCGGGGGGGAATTGAAAAACTGTTTTTT. Encoded protein: CASSSRGGIEKLFF.

In this sample, this clonotype turned up many times. The gene calls are TRBV6-1 and TRBJ1-2; D might be TRBD1 (6 bases). V was shortened by 6 bases and J by 4 bases, with 15 bases between the two germline ends. Germline-derived CDR1 and CDR2 are MNHNS and SASEGT. CDR3 length: 14 amino acids. This CDR3 is CASRDGGPGYGYTF. The DNA of the CDR3 is TGTGCCAGCAGGGACGGGGGCCCCGGCTATGGCTACACCTTC.

To note about this clonotype: A clone one base away is much larger, so this may be a read error. This chain joins TRBV18 and TRBJ2-1; possibly TRBD2 for D (5 bases). The germline V gene encodes CDR1 KGHSH and CDR2 LQKENI. The CDR3 runs to 15 residues. V was trimmed by 0 bases and J by 2 bases, leaving 8 bases between them. The CDR3 reads CASSPPDGAYNEQFF. Written as DNA, the CDR3 is TGTGCCAGCTCACCACCTGACGGGGCCTACAATGAGCAGTTCTTC.

A word on this clonotype: It is likely a read error, because the conserved phenylalanine at the end of the CDR3 is missing. The J gene is TRBJ2-3, the V gene TRBV2, with TRBD2 matching over 11 bases. CDR1 is SNHLY and CDR2 is FYNNEI in the germline V gene. CDR3 length equals 17 residues. As DNA, the CDR3 is TGTGCCAGCAGAGATATTAGCGGGAGGGCCTCGACAGGTACGCAGTATTCT. Amino acid sequence: CASRDISGRASTGTQYS.

This clonotype was counted many times. This sequence joins TRBV12-5 and TRBJ2-3, with a weak D call TRBD2 (5 bases). V was trimmed by 0 bases and J by 0 bases, leaving 13 bases between them. The CDR3 is 17 residues long. CDR1 is LGHNT and CDR2 is FRNRAP in the germline V gene. The CDR3 DNA is TGTGCTAGTGGTTTGGTACCCGGGGTTTCTAGCACAGATACGCAGTATTTT. It encodes CASGLVPGVSSTDTQYF.

This clonotype was detected ten times or more. The chain couples TRBV29-1 to TRBJ2-7; 8 bases align to TRBD1. Germline values: CDR1 SQVTM, CDR2 ANQGSEA. The CDR3 runs to 14 residues. J gave up 0 bases and V 2 bases, and 3 bases lay outside the gene matches. The CDR3 region has the DNA TGCAGCGTTGAATCTACAGGGGGCTCCTACGAGCAGTACTTC. Translation gives CSVESTGGSYEQYF.